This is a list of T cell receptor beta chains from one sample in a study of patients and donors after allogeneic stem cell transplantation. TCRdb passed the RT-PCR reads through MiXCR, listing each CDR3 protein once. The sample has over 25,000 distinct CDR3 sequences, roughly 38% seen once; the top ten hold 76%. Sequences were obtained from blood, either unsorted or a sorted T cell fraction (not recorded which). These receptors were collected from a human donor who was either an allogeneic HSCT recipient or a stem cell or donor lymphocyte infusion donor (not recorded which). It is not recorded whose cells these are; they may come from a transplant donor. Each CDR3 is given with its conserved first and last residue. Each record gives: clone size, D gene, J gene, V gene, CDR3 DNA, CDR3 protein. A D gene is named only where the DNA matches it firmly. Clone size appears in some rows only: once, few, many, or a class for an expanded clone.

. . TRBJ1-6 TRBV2 TGTGCCAGCAGTGCCCCGGTCAATTCACCCCTCCACTTT CASSAPVNSPLHF
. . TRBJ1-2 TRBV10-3 TGTGCCATCAGCCCTTCTGGAGGGGAAAATGGCTACACCTTC CAISPSGGENGYTF
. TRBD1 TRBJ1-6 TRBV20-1 TGCAGTGCTAGAGGGACAGGGGGTAAGGGTTGGGATTCACCCCTCCACTTT CSARGTGGKGWDSPLHF
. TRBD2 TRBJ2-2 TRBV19 TGTGCCAGCCAGGGCTGGGCTAGCGGAAACACCGGGGAGCTGTTTTTT CASQGWASGNTGELFF
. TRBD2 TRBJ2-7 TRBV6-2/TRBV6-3 TGTGCCAGCAGTTACTCAATCCGACCTAGCGGGAGGGCCAACGAGCAGTACTTC CASSYSIRPSGRANEQYF
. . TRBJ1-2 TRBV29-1 TGCAGCGTTGGGACAGAAGCTAACTATGGCTACACCTTC CSVGTEANYGYTF
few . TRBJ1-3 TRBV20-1 TGCAGTGCTAGAGATATAGGGAGGAACACCATATATTTT CSARDIGRNTIYF
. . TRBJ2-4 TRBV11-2 TGTGCCAGCAGCCTGAACAGGGTTGCTCAGTACTTC CASSLNRVAQYF
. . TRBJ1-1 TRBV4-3 TGCGCCAGCAGCCAAGATCGACGGACAGAAGCTTTCTTT CASSQDRRTEAFF
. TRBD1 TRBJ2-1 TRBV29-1 TGCAGCGTCCGAAGGACAGGGTTGCAGTTCTTC CSVRRTGLQFF
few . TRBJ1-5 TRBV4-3 TGCGCCAGCAGCCAAAGGCCAAATCAGCCCCAGCATTTT CASSQRPNQPQHF
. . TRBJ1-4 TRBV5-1 TGCGCCAGCAGCTTGGTATGGCCATATGAAAAACTGTTTTTT CASSLVWPYEKLFF
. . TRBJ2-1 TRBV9 TGTGCCAGCAGGTCCGGAGCGAGCTCCTACAATGAGCAGTTCTTC CASRSGASSYNEQFF
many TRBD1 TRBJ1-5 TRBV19 TGTGCCAGTAGGTACACCCGGGACAGGGAATCTTATAGCAATCAGCCCCAGCATTTT CASRYTRDRESYSNQPQHF
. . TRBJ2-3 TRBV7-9 TGTGCCAGCAGCTTAAGAAAAGATACGCAGTATTTT CASSLRKDTQYF
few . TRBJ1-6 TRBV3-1 TGTGCCAGCAGCCGCTCGGGGGAGGGGTCTAATTCACCCCTCCACTTT CASSRSGEGSNSPLHF
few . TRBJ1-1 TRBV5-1 TGCGCCAGCAGCATCGGGGGTCGGACTGAAGCTTTCTTT CASSIGGRTEAFF
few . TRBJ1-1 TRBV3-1 TGTGCCAGCAGCCAAGATCTCGGGATAAGGGACGAGACTGAAGCTTTCTTT CASSQDLGIRDETEAFF
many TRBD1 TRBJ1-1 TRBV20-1 TGCAGTGCTAGCCGGGACAGGAACACTGAAGCTTTCTTT CSASRDRNTEAFF
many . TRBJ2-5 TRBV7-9 TGTGCCAGCAGCTTAGCCTTGGGCCTTGGAAAAGAGACCCAGTACTTC CASSLALGLGKETQYF
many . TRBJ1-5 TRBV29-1 TGCAGCGTAGACACCCATCAGCCCCAGCATTTT CSVDTHQPQHF
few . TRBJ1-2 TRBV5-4 TGTGCCAGCAGCCACCCCTGGCAGGGAAGTTTTGACTATGGCTACACCTTC CASSHPWQGSFDYGYTF
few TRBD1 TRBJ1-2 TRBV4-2 TGTGCCAGCAGCCAAGTCAGGACAGGGTCCTATGGCTACACCTTC CASSQVRTGSYGYTF
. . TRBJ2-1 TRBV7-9 TGTGCCAGCAGCTCGGAACAGTTCTTC CASSSEQFF
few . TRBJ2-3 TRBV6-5 TGTGCCAGCAGTTACTGGCCCGAAGATACGCAGTATTTT CASSYWPEDTQYF
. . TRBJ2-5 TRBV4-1 TGCGCCAGCAGCCAAGAAGGGGGCGGGGCTGTGGAGACCCAGTACTTC CASSQEGGGAVETQYF
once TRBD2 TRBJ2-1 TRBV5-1 TGCGCCAGCAGCTTGGTGGCCGGGACTAGCGACAATGAGCAGTTCTTC CASSLVAGTSDNEQFF
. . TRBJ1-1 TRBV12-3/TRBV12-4 TGTGCCAGCAGCATCTTGGACAGTTTGAACACTGAAGCTTTCTTT CASSILDSLNTEAFF
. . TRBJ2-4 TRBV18 TGTGCCAGCTCACCAGGGGGCCTAAACATTCAGTACTTC CASSPGGLNIQYF
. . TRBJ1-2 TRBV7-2 TGTGCCAGCAGCTTTCGGCTGGACTACACCTTC CASSFRLDYTF
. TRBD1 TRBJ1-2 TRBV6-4 TGTGCCAGCAGTAAAGAGACAGGGCCATATGGCTACACCTTC CASSKETGPYGYTF
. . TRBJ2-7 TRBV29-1 TGCAGCGTTGACCGGGGAATAGGCTACGAGCAGTACTTC CSVDRGIGYEQYF
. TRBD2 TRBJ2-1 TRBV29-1 TGCAGCGTCGGACTAGCGGGAGGGCCGAATGAGCAGTTCTTC CSVGLAGGPNEQFF
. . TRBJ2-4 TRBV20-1 TGCAGTGCTAGGGCTAGACAGACCAAAAACATTCAGTACTTC CSARARQTKNIQYF
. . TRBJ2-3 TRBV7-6 TGTGCCAGCAGCGTACAGGGTGACACAGATACGCAGTATTTT CASSVQGDTDTQYF
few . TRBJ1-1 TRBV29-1 TGCAGCGTTGATGGGGGGGAGGTTCTGGGAGCTTTCTTT CSVDGGEVLGAFF
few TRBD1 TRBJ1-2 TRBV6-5 TGTGCCAGCCAGGGACAGGGGGCGCTTAACTATGGCTACACCTTC CASQGQGALNYGYTF
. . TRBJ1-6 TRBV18 TGTGCCAGCTCACCAGAGCTACCCCGAGGGGCCCTCCACTTT CASSPELPRGALHF
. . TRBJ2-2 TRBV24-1 TGTGCCACCAGTGATTGGGGGAACACCGGGGAGCTGTTTTTT CATSDWGNTGELFF
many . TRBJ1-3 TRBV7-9 TGTGCCAGCAGCCCTATCGGCACCATATATTTT CASSPIGTIYF
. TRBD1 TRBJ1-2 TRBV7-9 TGTGCCAGCAGCTTAGTGGCCCGACAGGGGGCTCGGGATGGCTACACCTTC CASSLVARQGARDGYTF
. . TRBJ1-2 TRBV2 TGTGCCAGCAGTGTCGAGTTTGGACACCTGGATGGCTACACCTTC CASSVEFGHLDGYTF
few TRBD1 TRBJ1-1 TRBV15 TGTGCCACCCGAGGGACAGAACCGATGTACACTGAAGCTTTCTTT CATRGTEPMYTEAFF
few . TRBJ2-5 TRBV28 TGTGCCAGCAGTTTTGGGGTGGCCGGAGGGACCCAGTACTTC CASSFGVAGGTQYF
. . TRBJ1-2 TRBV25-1 TGTGCCAGCAGTGAATATGGGAGCGCGTATGGCTACACCTTC CASSEYGSAYGYTF